This TCR beta chain was identified during a study of blood T cells in healthy people across ages. Study results and limitations: The percentage of naive T cells correlated strongly with TCR beta diversity. Because donor CMV status was unknown, expanded clonotype changes were possibly confounded. When set beside aged donors, long-lived donors presented more naive CD4+ cells and higher diversity.

CDR1 is MGHDK and CDR2 is SYGVNS in the germline V gene. This CDR3 contains 18 residues. Trimming took 3 bases from V and 1 from J; bases not matched to a gene: 13. On this clonotype: What it binds is not known.

Alongside a J-beta primer mix, a sample-barcoded 5' primer served in a second PCR lasting 7 to 11 cycles. TCRdb recomputed calls from the 5' RACE reads with MiXCR, one row per CDR3 protein. The sample gives about 830,000 distinct CDR3 sequences, less than 80% of which show up once; roughly 25% is in the top ten. Total RNA amounts of at least 5.5 micrograms were extracted per sample. The gene calls are TRBV25-1 and TRBJ2-3; 7 bases agree with TRBD1. Source material: blood. The clonotype comes from a man aged 25 to 45 in good health. This CDR3 is CASSDSLRQGWCTDTQYF. CDR3 DNA sequence: TGTGCCAGCAGTGATTCCCTCCGACAGGGTTGGTGCACAGATACGCAGTATTTT.